A single T cell receptor (beta chain) is shown here with its context. Germline CDR1 is SQVTM and CDR2 is ANQGSEA. CDR3 length: 15 residues. Sequencing was performed with immunoSEQ multiplex PCR; in TCRdb, only in-frame clones are kept and a portion is missing. The data contain about 68,000 clones, about 83% of them singletons. The source of the sample is a study of OX40 agonist ivuxolimab in advanced cancers. The sequence came from an adult with an advanced solid tumor such as melanoma, head and neck, liver or kidney cancer. This material consisted of CD4+ or CD8+ T cells sorted from blood, taken in a trial of the OX40 agonist ivuxolimab. The chain employs TRBV29-1 and TRBJ2-3; 9 bases are a match to TRBD2. As DNA, the CDR3 is TGCACCAGTGGAGGTCCTAGCGGGGTGGGAGATACGCAGTATTTT. It specifies CTSGGPSGVGDTQYF.